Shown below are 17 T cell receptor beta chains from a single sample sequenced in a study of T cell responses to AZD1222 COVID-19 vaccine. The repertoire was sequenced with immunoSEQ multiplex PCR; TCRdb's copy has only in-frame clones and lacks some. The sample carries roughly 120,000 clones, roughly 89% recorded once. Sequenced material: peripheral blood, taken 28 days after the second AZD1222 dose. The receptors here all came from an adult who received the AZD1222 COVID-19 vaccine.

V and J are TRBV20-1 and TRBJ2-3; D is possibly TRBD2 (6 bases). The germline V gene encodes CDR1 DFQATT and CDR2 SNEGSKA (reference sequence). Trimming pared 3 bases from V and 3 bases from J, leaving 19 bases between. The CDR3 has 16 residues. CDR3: CSASQGAGLATDTQYF. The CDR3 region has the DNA TGCAGTGCTAGTCAAGGGGCGGGGCTAGCTACAGATACGCAGTATTTT.

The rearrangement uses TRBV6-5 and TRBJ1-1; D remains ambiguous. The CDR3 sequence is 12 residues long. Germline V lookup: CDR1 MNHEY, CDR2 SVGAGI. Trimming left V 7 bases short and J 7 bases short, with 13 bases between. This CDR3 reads CASNGRVGEAFF. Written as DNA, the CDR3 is TGTGCCAGCAATGGGAGGGTGGGTGAAGCTTTCTTT.

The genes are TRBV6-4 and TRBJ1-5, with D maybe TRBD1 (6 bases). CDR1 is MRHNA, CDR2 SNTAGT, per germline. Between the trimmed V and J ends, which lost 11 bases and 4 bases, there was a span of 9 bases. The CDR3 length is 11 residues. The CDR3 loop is CASRGNQPQHF. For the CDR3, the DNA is TGTGCCTCCAGGGGAAATCAGCCCCAGCATTTT.

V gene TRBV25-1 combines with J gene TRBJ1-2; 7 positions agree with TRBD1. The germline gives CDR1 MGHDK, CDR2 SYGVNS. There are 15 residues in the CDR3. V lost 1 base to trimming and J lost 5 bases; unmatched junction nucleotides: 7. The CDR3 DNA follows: TGTGCCAGCAGTGAATCTGGGACAGTAAATTATGGCTACACCTTC. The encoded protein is CASSESGTVNYGYTF.

DNA for the CDR3: TGTGCCAGCAGCACCGGTAGGGCTGAAGCTTTCTTT. As protein: CASSTGRAEAFF. The chain carries TRBV7-9 and TRBJ1-1; D is undetermined. CDR1 SEHNR and CDR2 FQNEAQ come from the germline V gene (reference sequence). V lost 5 bases and J lost 6, with 10 bases in between. The CDR3 totals 12 residues. Looking up the rest from reference TRBV7-9 and TRBJ1-1 gives the full variable domain: DTGVSQNPRHKITKRGQNVTFRCDPISEHNRLYWYRQTLGQGPEFLTYFQNEAQLEKSRLLSDRFSAERPKGSFSTLEIQRTEQGDSAMYLCASSTGRAEAFFGQGTRLTVV.

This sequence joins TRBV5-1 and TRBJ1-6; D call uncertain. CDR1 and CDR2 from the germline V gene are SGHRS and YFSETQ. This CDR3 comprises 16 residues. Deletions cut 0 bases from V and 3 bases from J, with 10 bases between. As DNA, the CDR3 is TGCGCCAGCAGCTTGGAACAGAATCTCTATAATTCACCCCTCCACTTT. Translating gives CASSLEQNLYNSPLHF.

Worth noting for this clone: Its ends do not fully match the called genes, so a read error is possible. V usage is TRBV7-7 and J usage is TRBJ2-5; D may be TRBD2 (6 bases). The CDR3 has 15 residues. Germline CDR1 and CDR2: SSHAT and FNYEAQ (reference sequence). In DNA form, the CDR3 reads TGTGCTAGCAGCCAGGAAGCCAGCCGGGGGGAGACCCAGTACTTC. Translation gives CASSQEASRGETQYF.

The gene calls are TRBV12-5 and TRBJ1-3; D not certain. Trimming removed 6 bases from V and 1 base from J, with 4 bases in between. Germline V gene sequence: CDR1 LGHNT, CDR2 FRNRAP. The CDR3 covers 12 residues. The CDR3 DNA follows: TGTGCTAGTGGGGGATCTGGAAACACCATATATTTT. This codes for CASGGSGNTIYF.

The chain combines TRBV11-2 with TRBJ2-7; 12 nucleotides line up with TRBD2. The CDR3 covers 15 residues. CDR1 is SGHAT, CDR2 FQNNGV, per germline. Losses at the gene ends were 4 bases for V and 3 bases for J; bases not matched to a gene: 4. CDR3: CASSWGLAGGYEQYF. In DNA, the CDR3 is TGTGCCAGCAGCTGGGGACTAGCGGGCGGCTACGAGCAGTACTTC.

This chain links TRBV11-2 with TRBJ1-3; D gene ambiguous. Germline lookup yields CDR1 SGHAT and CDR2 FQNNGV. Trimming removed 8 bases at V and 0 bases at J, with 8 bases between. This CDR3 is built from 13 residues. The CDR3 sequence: CASGLSSGNTIYF. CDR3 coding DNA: TGTGCCAGCGGGTTGAGCTCTGGAAACACCATATATTTT.

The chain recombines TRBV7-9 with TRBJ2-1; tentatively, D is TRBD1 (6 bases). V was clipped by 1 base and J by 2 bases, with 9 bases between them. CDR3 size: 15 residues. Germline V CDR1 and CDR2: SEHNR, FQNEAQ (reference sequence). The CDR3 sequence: CASSLGTATYNEQFF. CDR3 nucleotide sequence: TGTGCCAGCAGCTTAGGGACAGCCACCTACAATGAGCAGTTCTTC.

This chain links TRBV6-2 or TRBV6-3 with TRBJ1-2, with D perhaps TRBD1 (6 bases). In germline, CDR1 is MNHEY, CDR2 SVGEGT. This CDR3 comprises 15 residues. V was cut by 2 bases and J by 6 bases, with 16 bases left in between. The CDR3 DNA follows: TGTGCCAGCAGTTACGCCCCGGTTGGGGGCGATGGCTACACCTTC. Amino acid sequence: CASSYAPVGGDGYTF.

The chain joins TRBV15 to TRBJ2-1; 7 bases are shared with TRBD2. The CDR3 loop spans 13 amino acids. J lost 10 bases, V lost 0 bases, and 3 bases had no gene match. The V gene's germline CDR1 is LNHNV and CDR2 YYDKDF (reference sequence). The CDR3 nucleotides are TGTGCCACCAGCAGAGATAAAGCGGGGGAGCAGTTCTTC. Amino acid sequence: CATSRDKAGEQFF.

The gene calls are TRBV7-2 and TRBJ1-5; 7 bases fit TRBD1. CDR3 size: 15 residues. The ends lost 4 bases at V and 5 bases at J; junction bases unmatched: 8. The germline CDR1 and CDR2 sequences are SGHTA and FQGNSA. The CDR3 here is CASSSQTGADQPQHF. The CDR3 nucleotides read TGTGCCAGCAGCTCCCAAACAGGGGCTGATCAGCCCCAGCATTTT.

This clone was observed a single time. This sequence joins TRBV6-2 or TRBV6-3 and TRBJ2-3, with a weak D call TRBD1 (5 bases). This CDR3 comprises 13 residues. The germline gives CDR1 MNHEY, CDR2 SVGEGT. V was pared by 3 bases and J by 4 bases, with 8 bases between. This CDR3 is CASSYAGPDTQYF. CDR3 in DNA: TGTGCCAGCAGTTATGCAGGGCCAGATACGCAGTATTTT.

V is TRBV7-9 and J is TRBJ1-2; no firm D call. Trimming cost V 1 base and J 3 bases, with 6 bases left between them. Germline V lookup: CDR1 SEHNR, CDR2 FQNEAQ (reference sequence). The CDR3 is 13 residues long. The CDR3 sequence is CASSLDGDYGYTF. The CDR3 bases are TGTGCCAGCAGCTTAGATGGAGACTATGGCTACACCTTC.

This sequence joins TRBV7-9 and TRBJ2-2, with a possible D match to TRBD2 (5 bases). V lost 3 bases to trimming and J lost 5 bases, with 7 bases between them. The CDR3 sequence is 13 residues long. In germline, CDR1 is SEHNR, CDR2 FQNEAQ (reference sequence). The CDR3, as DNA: TGTGCCAGCAGCTTCCCGGGGACCGGGGAGCTGTTTTTT. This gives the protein CASSFPGTGELFF.